These T cell receptor beta chains were read from a single sample in a study of blood T cell repertoires in COVID-19. Produced via immunoSEQ multiplex PCR; TCRdb's table is partial and in-frame only. The repertoire has 250,000 to 400,000 clones, 90% of them found once; the top ten carry around 2.6%. What was sequenced was PBMCs or T cells enriched from blood (not recorded which). These receptors all stem from a man aged 60 to 75 who had recovered from COVID-19. CDR3s include the opening cysteine and the closing phenylalanine or tryptophan. Fields, in order: clone size, D gene, V gene, J gene, CDR3 protein, CDR3 DNA. D genes are given only for firm matches. For some rows the clone size is stated as once, few or many, or as a class when expanded; others skip it.

>-|TRBD1|TRBV9|TRBJ1-5
CASSVGDRQGGPQHF
TGTGCCAGCAGCGTAGGGGACAGGCAAGGAGGGCCCCAGCATTTT
>-|-|TRBV5-4|TRBJ2-7
CASRPKRHNNSYEQYF
TGTGCCAGCAGACCTAAGAGGCACAATAACTCCTACGAGCAGTACTTC
>-|TRBD1|TRBV4-2|TRBJ1-2
CASSQAGGDTASYGYTF
TGTGCCAGCAGCCAAGCAGGGGGAGACACCGCTAGCTATGGCTACACCTTC
>-|TRBD2|TRBV5-1|TRBJ2-2
CASRRTRENTGELFF
TGCGCCAGCAGGCGGACTAGGGAGAACACCGGGGAGCTGTTTTTT
>-|-|TRBV4-1|TRBJ1-2
CASSQNFPDRLNYGYTF
TGCGCCAGCAGCCAAAATTTCCCGGACAGACTAAACTATGGCTACACCTTC
>-|TRBD1|TRBV27|TRBJ1-1
CASRRGQGINTEAFF
TGTGCCAGCAGGAGGGGACAGGGGATTAACACTGAAGCTTTCTTT
>once|-|TRBV11-2|TRBJ2-7
CASSSRQTSYEQYF
TGTGCCAGCAGTTCCCGACAGACATCCTACGAGCAGTACTTC
>-|-|TRBV19|TRBJ1-6
CASSIQRSAGDLRLYNSPLHF
TGTGCCAGTAGTATCCAGCGGTCGGCAGGTGATCTCCGCTTATATAATTCACCCCTCCACTTT
>once|TRBD2|TRBV9|TRBJ2-1
CASARRGAGVEQFF
TGTGCCAGCGCACGGCGGGGGGCCGGAGTTGAGCAGTTCTTC
>-|TRBD1|TRBV12-3/TRBV12-4|TRBJ1-2
CASSFTGAGYTF
TGTGCCAGCAGTTTCACAGGGGCTGGCTACACCTTC
>once|-|TRBV7-9|TRBJ1-1
CASSLMRAANTEAFF
TGTGCCAGCAGCTTGATGAGGGCCGCGAACACTGAAGCTTTCTTT
>-|TRBD2|TRBV3-1/TRBV3-2|TRBJ2-1
CASSQVYSGRGSYNEQFF
TGTGCCAGCAGCCAAGTTTATAGCGGGAGGGGATCCTACAATGAGCAGTTCTTC
>-|TRBD1|TRBV6-5|TRBJ2-1
CASTQQGSSYNEQFF
TGTGCCAGCACCCAACAGGGGAGCTCCTACAATGAGCAGTTCTTC
>-|-|TRBV7-2|TRBJ1-1
CASSPTVVEAFF
TGTGCCAGCAGCCCGACAGTGGTTGAAGCTTTCTTT
>-|TRBD1|TRBV27|TRBJ1-2
CASKTGVDYGYTF
TGTGCCAGCAAAACAGGGGTGGACTATGGCTACACCTTC
>-|TRBD1|TRBV5-5|TRBJ1-6
CASSLVGQGHNSPLHF
TGTGCCAGCAGCTTGGTGGGACAGGGTCACAATTCACCCCTCCACTTT
>-|-|TRBV3-1/TRBV3-2|TRBJ1-5
CASSQGGNQPQHF
TGTGCCAGCAGCCAGGGAGGCAATCAGCCCCAGCATTTT
>-|-|TRBV2|TRBJ1-2
CASSSDSYGYTF
TGTGCCAGCAGTTCGGACAGCTATGGCTACACCTTC
>-|-|TRBV12-5|TRBJ2-1
CASGPGRGGAYNEQFF
TGTGCTAGTGGCCCCGGCCGGGGTGGGGCCTACAATGAGCAGTTCTTC
>-|TRBD1|TRBV12-5|TRBJ2-2
CASGLRQGNTGELFF
TGTGCTAGTGGTTTGAGACAGGGGAACACCGGGGAGCTGTTTTTT
>-|-|TRBV6-5|TRBJ2-1
CASSPRGGDNEQFF
TGTGCCAGCAGTCCGAGAGGAGGGGACAATGAGCAGTTCTTC
>-|TRBD2|TRBV10-2|TRBJ2-1
CASKMGGSSYNEQFF
TGCGCCAGCAAGATGGGGGGGAGCTCCTACAATGAGCAGTTCTTC
>-|-|TRBV5-4|TRBJ2-5
CASSPRSRGMETQYF
TGTGCCAGCAGCCCCCGGTCCAGGGGCATGGAGACCCAGTACTTC
>-|TRBD1|TRBV4-2|TRBJ2-3
CASSPTGGVDTQYF
TGTGCCAGCAGCCCCACAGGGGGCGTTGATACGCAGTATTTT
>-|TRBD1|TRBV7-8|TRBJ2-3
CASSVTGGYGDTQYF
TGTGCCAGCAGCGTGACAGGGGGCTATGGAGATACGCAGTATTTT
>-|-|TRBV9|TRBJ2-2
CASSVYRERGELFF
TGTGCCAGCAGCGTTTACAGGGAAAGGGGGGAGCTGTTTTTT
>-|-|TRBV20-1|TRBJ2-7
CSARQGSEQYF
TGCAGTGCTAGACAGGGCAGCGAGCAGTACTTC
>-|-|TRBV6-5|TRBJ2-1
CASSLNPPDEQFF
TGTGCCAGCAGTTTAAATCCGCCAGATGAGCAGTTCTTC
>-|TRBD1|TRBV7-2|TRBJ1-5
CASSPSRDRDQPQHF
TGTGCCAGCAGCCCTTCCCGGGACAGGGATCAGCCCCAGCATTTT
>-|-|TRBV5-1|TRBJ2-1
CASSLGEARDNEQFF
TGCGCCAGCAGCTTGGGGGAGGCAAGGGACAATGAGCAGTTCTTC
>once|-|TRBV6-4|TRBJ1-5
CASSLDSSNQPQHF
TGTGCCAGCAGTTTGGACAGCAGCAATCAGCCCCAGCATTTT
>-|-|TRBV2|TRBJ1-1
CASSGERDTEAFF
TGTGCCAGCAGCGGGGAGAGGGACACTGAAGCTTTCTTT
>-|TRBD1|TRBV2|TRBJ2-4
CASRTGEAKNIQYF
TGTGCCAGCCGGACAGGGGAAGCCAAAAACATTCAGTACTTC
>few|-|TRBV6-4|TRBJ1-1
CASSPDWNTEAFF
TGTGCCAGCAGTCCAGACTGGAACACTGAAGCTTTCTTT
>-|TRBD2|TRBV29-1|TRBJ2-1
CSVVGREGRNEQFF
TGCAGCGTTGTTGGGCGGGAGGGCCGGAATGAGCAGTTCTTC
>-|-|TRBV7-2|TRBJ2-7
CASSSDGHSSYEQYF
TGTGCCAGCAGCTCCGATGGGCACAGCTCCTACGAGCAGTACTTC
>once|TRBD1|TRBV2|TRBJ2-1
CASSIRDRSLSEQFF
TGTGCCAGCAGTATTAGGGACAGGTCCTTATCTGAGCAGTTCTTC
>-|TRBD1|TRBV7-2|TRBJ2-7
CASSLRGRGEQYF
TGTGCCAGCAGCTTAAGGGGCAGGGGGGAGCAGTACTTC
>-|TRBD1|TRBV4-3|TRBJ1-6
CASSLGTAKNSPLHF
TGCGCCAGCAGCCTGGGGACAGCCAAGAATTCACCCCTCCACTTT
>-|TRBD1|TRBV15|TRBJ1-5
CATSRGDRVNQPQHF
TGTGCCACCAGCAGAGGGGACAGGGTCAATCAGCCCCAGCATTTT
>-|-|TRBV9|TRBJ1-1
CASSPSGGLGTEAFF
TGTGCCAGCAGCCCCTCCGGGGGGCTTGGGACTGAAGCTTTCTTT
>-|-|TRBV14|TRBJ1-4
CASSRGANEKLFF
TGTGCCAGCAGTCGCGGGGCTAATGAAAAACTGTTTTTT
>-|TRBD1|TRBV18|TRBJ2-6
CASSPMGQGASGANVLTF
TGTGCCAGCTCACCAATGGGACAGGGGGCATCTGGGGCCAACGTCCTGACTTTC
>-|TRBD1|TRBV5-1|TRBJ1-1
CASSLAGTGSMNTEAFF
TGCGCCAGCAGCTTGGCCGGGACAGGGTCCATGAACACTGAAGCTTTCTTT
>-|TRBD1|TRBV5-4|TRBJ1-2
CASRGTGLYGYGYTF
TGTGCCAGCAGAGGGACAGGGCTCTACGGCTATGGCTACACCTTC
>-|-|TRBV15|TRBJ2-7
CATSRQRDSGLNEQYF
TGTGCCACCAGCAGACAAAGGGACTCGGGGCTTAACGAGCAGTACTTC
>-|-|TRBV10-3|TRBJ2-5
CAISVGLQETQYF
TGTGCCATCAGTGTAGGACTCCAAGAGACCCAGTACTTC
>-|TRBD2|TRBV9|TRBJ2-3
CASSVSGGAADTQYF
TGTGCCAGCAGCGTGAGCGGGGGGGCAGCAGATACGCAGTATTTT
>-|-|TRBV18|TRBJ2-3
CASSPRVGTDTQYF
TGTGCCAGCTCACCCCGGGTGGGCACAGATACGCAGTATTTT
>-|-|TRBV12-5|TRBJ1-2
CASGLVPETDGYTF
TGTGCTAGTGGTTTGGTACCGGAGACTGATGGCTACACCTTC
>once|-|TRBV11-2|TRBJ2-4
CASSLDHGYTGKNIQYF
TGTGCCAGCAGCTTAGATCATGGGTACACAGGCAAAAACATTCAGTACTTC
>-|-|TRBV1|TRBJ2-3
CTSSQGGCQGARGTDTQYF
TGCACCAGCAGCCAAGGAGGGTGTCAGGGGGCGCGAGGCACAGATACGCAGTATTTT
>-|-|TRBV7-3|TRBJ2-3
CASSLTGGTLDTQYF
TGTGCCAGCAGCTTAACTGGGGGGACTTTGGATACGCAGTATTTT
>-|-|TRBV7-2|TRBJ2-3
CASSISGTSTDTQYF
TGTGCCAGCAGCATAAGCGGAACTAGCACAGATACGCAGTATTTT
>-|-|TRBV6-6|TRBJ1-1
CASSRDTKNEAFF
TGTGCCAGCAGTAGGGACACAAAAAATGAAGCTTTCTTT
>-|TRBD1|TRBV7-9|TRBJ1-6
CASSPRTGESSYNSPLHF
TGTGCCAGCAGCCCACGGACAGGGGAGAGCTCCTATAATTCACCCCTCCACTTT
>-|-|TRBV10-3|TRBJ1-5
CAITESPNQPQHF
TGTGCCATCACAGAATCCCCCAATCAGCCCCAGCATTTT
>-|-|TRBV30|TRBJ1-4
CAWSVPIMGGPEKLFF
TGTGCCTGGAGTGTCCCCATTATGGGGGGGCCGGAAAAACTGTTTTTT